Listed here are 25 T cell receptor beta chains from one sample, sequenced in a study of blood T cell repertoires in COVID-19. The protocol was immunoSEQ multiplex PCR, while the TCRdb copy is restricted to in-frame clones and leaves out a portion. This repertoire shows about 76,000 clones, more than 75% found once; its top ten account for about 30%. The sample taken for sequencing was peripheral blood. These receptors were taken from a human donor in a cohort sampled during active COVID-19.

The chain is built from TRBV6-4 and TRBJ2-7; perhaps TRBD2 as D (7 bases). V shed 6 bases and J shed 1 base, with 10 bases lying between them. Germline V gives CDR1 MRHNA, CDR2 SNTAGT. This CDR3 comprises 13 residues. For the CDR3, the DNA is TGTGCCAGCAGGGGGGGGGCTTCCTACGAGCAGTACTTC. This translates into CASRGGASYEQYF.

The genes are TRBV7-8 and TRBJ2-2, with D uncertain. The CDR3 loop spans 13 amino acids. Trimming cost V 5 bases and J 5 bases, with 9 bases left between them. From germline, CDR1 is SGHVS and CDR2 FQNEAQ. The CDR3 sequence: CASSRAGTGELFF. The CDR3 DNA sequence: TGTGCCAGCAGCCGCGCAGGAACCGGGGAGCTGTTTTTT.

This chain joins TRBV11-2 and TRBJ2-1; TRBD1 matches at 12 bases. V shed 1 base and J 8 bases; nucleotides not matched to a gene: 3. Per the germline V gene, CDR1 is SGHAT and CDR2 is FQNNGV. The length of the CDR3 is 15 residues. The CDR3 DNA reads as TGTGCCAGCAGCTTAGTTGGGACAGGGGGCCATGAGCAGTTCTTC. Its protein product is CASSLVGTGGHEQFF.

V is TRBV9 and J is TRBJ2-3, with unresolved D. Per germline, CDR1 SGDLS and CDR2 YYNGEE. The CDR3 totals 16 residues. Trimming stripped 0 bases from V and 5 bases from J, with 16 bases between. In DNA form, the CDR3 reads TGTGCCAGCAGCGTAGCCCTCCGAGTCCCCCTAGATACGCAGTATTTT. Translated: CASSVALRVPLDTQYF.

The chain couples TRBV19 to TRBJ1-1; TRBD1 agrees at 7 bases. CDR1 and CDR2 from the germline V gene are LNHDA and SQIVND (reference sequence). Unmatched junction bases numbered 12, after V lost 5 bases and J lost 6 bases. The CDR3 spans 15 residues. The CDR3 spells CASSAQTGTASEAFF. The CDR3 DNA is TGTGCCAGTAGTGCCCAGACCGGGACAGCGTCTGAAGCTTTCTTT. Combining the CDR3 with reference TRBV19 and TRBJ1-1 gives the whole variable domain DGGITQSPKYLFRKEGQNVTLSCEQNLNHDAMYWYRQDPGQGLRLIYYSQIVNDFQKGDIAEGYSVSREKKESFPLTVTSAQKNPTAFYLCASSAQTGTASEAFFGQGTRLTVV.

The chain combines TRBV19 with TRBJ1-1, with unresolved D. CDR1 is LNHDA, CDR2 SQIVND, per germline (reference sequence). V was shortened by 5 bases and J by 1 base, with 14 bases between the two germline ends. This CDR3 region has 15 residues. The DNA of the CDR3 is TGTGCCAGTAGTGTCCGAACAGATTCGAACACTGAAGCTTTCTTT. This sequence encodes CASSVRTDSNTEAFF.

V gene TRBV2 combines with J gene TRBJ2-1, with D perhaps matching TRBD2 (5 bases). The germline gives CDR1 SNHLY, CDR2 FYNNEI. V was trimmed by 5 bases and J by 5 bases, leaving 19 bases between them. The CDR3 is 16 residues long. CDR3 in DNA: TGTGCCAGCAGTCCCGACTACTCTTCTTCACACAATGAGCAGTTCTTC. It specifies CASSPDYSSSHNEQFF.

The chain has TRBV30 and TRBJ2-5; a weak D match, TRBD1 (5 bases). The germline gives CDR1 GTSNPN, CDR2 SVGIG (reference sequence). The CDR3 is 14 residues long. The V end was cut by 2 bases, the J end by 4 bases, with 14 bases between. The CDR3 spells CAWSRQGRPETQYF. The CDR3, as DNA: TGTGCCTGGAGTAGGCAGGGTAGGCCAGAGACCCAGTACTTC.

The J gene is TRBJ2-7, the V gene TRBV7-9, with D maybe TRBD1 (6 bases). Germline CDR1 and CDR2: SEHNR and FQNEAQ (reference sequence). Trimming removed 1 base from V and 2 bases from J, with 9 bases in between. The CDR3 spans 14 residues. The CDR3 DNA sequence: TGTGCCAGCAGCTTAGGCCGGGACACCTACGAGCAGTACTTC. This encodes CASSLGRDTYEQYF.

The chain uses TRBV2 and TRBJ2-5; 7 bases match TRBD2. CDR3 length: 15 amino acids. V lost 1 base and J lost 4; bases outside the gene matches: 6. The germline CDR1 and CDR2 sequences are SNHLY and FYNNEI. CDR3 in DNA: TGTGCCAGCAGTGAAGAGGCAGCGGGGTCAGAGACCCAGTACTTC. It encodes CASSEEAAGSETQYF.

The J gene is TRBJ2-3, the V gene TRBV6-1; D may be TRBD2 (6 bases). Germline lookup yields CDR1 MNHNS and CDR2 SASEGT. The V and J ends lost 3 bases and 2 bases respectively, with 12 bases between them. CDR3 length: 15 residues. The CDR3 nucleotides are TGTGCCAGCAGTGAGGAGGGTTGGGCCACAGATACGCAGTATTTT. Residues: CASSEEGWATDTQYF.

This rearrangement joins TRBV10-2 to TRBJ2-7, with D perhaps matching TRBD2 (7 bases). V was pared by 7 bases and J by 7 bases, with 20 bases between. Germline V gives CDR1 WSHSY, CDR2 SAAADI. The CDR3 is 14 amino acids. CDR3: CASIDGLGGREQYF. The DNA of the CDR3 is TGCGCCAGCATCGACGGACTAGGGGGGAGGGAGCAGTACTTC.

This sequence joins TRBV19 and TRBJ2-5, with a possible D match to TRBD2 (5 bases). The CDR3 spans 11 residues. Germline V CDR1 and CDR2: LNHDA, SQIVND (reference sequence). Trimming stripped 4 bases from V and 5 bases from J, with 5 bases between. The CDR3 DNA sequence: TGTGCCAGTAGTAGAGGGGAGACCCAGTACTTC. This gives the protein CASSRGETQYF.

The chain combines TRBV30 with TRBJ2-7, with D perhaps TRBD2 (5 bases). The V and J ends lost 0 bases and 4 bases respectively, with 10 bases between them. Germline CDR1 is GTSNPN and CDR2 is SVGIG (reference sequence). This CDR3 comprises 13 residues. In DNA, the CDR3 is TGTGCCTGGAGTGTCGGGGTAACGTACGAGCAGTACTTC. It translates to CAWSVGVTYEQYF.

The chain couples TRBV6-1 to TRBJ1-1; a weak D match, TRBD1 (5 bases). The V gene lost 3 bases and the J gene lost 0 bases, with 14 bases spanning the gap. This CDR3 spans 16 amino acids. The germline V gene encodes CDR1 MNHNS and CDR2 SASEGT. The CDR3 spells CASSERPTVMNTEAFF. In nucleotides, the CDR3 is TGTGCCAGCAGTGAGAGACCGACAGTTATGAACACTGAAGCTTTCTTT.

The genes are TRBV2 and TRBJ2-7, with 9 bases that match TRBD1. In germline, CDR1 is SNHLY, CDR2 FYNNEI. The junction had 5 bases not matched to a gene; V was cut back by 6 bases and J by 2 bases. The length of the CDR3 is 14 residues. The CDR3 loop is CASSRDRVTYEQYF. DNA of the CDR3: TGTGCCAGCAGCCGGGACAGGGTCACCTACGAGCAGTACTTC.

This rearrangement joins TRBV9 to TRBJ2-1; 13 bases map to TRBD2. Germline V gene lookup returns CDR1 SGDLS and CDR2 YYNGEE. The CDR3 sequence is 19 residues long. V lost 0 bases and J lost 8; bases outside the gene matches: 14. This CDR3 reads CASSVAPGTSGGAVYEQFF. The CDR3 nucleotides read TGTGCCAGCAGCGTAGCACCAGGAACTAGCGGGGGGGCAGTCTATGAGCAGTTCTTC.

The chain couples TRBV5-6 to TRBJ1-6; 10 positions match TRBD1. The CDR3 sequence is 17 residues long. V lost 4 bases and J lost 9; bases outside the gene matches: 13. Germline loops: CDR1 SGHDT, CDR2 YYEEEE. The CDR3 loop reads CASSMGTGVFGSSPLHF. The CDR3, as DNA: TGTGCCAGCAGCATGGGGACAGGGGTGTTTGGAAGTTCACCCCTCCACTTT.

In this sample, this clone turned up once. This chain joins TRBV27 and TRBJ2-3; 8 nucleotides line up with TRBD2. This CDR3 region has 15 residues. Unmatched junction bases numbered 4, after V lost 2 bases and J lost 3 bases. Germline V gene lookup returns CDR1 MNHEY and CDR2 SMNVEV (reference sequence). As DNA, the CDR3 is TGTGCCAGCAGTTTAGCGAGCGGGGGAACAGATACGCAGTATTTT. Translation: CASSLASGGTDTQYF.

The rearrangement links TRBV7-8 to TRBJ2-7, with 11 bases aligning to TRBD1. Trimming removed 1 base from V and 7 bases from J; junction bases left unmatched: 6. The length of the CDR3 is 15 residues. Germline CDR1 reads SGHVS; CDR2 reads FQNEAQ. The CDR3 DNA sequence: TGTGCCAGCAGCTTAGTTGGACAGGGGGCGGGGGAGCAGTACTTC. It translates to CASSLVGQGAGEQYF.

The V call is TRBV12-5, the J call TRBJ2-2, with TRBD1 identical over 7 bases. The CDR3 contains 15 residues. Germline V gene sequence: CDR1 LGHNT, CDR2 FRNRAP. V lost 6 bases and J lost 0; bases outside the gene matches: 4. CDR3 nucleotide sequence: TGTGCTAGTGGCCTTCAGGGGGCGAACACCGGGGAGCTGTTTTTT. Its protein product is CASGLQGANTGELFF.

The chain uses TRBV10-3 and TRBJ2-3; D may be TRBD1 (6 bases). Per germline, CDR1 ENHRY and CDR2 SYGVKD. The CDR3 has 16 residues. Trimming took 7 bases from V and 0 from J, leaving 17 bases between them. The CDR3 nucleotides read TGTGCCATCAAAGGGCAGGGGAACCTTAGCACAGATACGCAGTATTTT. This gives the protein CAIKGQGNLSTDTQYF.

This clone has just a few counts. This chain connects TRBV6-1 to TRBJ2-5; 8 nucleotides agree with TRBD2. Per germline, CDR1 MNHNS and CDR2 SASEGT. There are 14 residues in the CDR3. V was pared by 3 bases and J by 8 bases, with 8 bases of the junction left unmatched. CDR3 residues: CASSDPGGIGTQYF. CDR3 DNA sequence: TGTGCCAGCAGTGACCCGGGGGGGATAGGAACCCAGTACTTC.

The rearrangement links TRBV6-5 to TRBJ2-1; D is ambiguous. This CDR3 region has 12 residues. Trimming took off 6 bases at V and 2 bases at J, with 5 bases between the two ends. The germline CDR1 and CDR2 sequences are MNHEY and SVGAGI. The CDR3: CASSQTYNEQFF. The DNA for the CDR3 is TGTGCCAGCAGCCAGACCTACAATGAGCAGTTCTTC.

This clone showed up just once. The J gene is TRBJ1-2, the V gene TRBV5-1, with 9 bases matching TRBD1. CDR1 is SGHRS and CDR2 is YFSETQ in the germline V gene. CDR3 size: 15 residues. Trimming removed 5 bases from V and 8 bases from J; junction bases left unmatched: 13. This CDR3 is CASRAGTGMKGGYTF. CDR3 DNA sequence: TGCGCCAGCAGGGCCGGGACAGGGATGAAAGGAGGCTACACCTTC.